These 26 T cell receptor beta chains were all obtained from the same sample, sequenced in a study of blood T cell repertoires in COVID-19. Sequenced by immunoSEQ multiplex PCR; TCRdb stores in-frame clones only, minus some. The sample contains just under 20,000 clones, about 85% of which appear only once. Material for sequencing was peripheral blood. The receptor source for this set is a human donor with active COVID-19. The donor label of this sample is uncertain.

The rearrangement links TRBV5-4 to TRBJ2-1; D is uncertain. CDR1 SGHNT and CDR2 YYREEE come from the germline V gene (reference sequence). Trimming took off 4 bases at V and 2 bases at J, with 16 bases between the two ends. This CDR3 has 16 amino acids. The CDR3 sequence: CASSPPGGEAYNEQFF. The CDR3, as DNA: TGTGCCAGCAGCCCCCCCGGCGGAGAAGCCTACAATGAGCAGTTCTTC. The variable domain in full, completed from reference TRBV5-4 and TRBJ2-1, reads ETGVTQSPTHLIKTRGQQVTLRCSSQSGHNTVSWYQQALGQGPQFIFQYYREEENGRGNFPPRFSGLQFPNYSSELNVNALELDDSALYLCASSPPGGEAYNEQFFGPGTRLTVL.

The chain recombines TRBV5-1 with TRBJ2-7; D is ambiguous. The V and J ends lost 7 bases and 1 base respectively, with 12 bases between them. The CDR3 totals 13 residues. Germline CDR1 and CDR2: SGHRS and YFSETQ. CDR3 protein: CASALGVSYEQYF. DNA for the CDR3: TGCGCCAGCGCCCTGGGCGTTTCCTACGAGCAGTACTTC.

There are a few counts of this clone. The chain combines TRBV30 with TRBJ2-2; possibly TRBD2 for D (6 bases). The length of the CDR3 is 15 residues. Germline lookup yields CDR1 GTSNPN and CDR2 SVGIG (reference sequence). Trimming removed 3 bases at V and 2 bases at J, with 13 bases between. CDR3 region: CAWSRDSINTGELFF. DNA of the CDR3: TGTGCCTGGAGCCGGGACTCGATTAACACCGGGGAGCTGTTTTTT.

The chain couples TRBV5-6 to TRBJ1-2; TRBD1 might be the D (6 bases). Trimming shortened V by 6 bases and J by 4 bases, and 19 bases separated the two germline ends. The germline gives CDR1 SGHDT, CDR2 YYEEEE. The CDR3 loop spans 15 amino acids. CDR3 sequence (DNA): TGTGCCAGCACCCTTGGGGGCTTAGGCGGCTATGGCTACACCTTC. Translation: CASTLGGLGGYGYTF.

The genes are TRBV3-1 (or the pseudogene TRBV3-2) and TRBJ2-5, with D tentatively TRBD2 (5 bases). The CDR3 is 14 residues long. Between the trimmed V and J ends, which lost 4 bases and 2 bases, there was a span of 11 bases. Germline CDR1 reads LGHDT; CDR2 reads YNNKEL (reference sequence). The CDR3 DNA reads as TGTGCCAGCAGCCGGAGTCGAGGGCAAGAGACCCAGTACTTC. It specifies CASSRSRGQETQYF.

This sequence joins TRBV20-1 and TRBJ2-7, with D perhaps matching TRBD2 (6 bases). Per the germline V gene, CDR1 is DFQATT and CDR2 is SNEGSKA (reference sequence). Trimming cost V 3 bases and J 3 bases, with 6 bases left between them. This CDR3 has 11 amino acids. CDR3 sequence: CSASGSYEQYF. The CDR3 coding sequence is TGCAGTGCTAGCGGGAGCTACGAGCAGTACTTC.

V and J are TRBV25-1 and TRBJ2-1, with 8 bases identical to TRBD2. In germline, CDR1 is MGHDK, CDR2 SYGVNS. This CDR3 comprises 13 residues. Trimming at V came to 8 bases and at J to 7 bases, leaving 7 bases not matched to a gene. CDR3 in amino acids: CASRPGGDNEQFF. DNA of the CDR3: TGTGCCAGCCGTCCCGGGGGGGATAATGAGCAGTTCTTC.

V and J are TRBV7-3 and TRBJ1-6; possibly TRBD1 for D (5 bases). Looked up from germline, CDR1 is SGHTA and CDR2 is FQGTGA. Trimming stripped 2 bases from V and 5 bases from J, with 13 bases between. This CDR3 is 16 amino acids long. The chain's CDR3 is CASSLQAQGNNSPLHF. The CDR3 DNA is TGTGCCAGCAGCTTACAAGCCCAGGGAAATAATTCACCCCTCCACTTT.

The J gene is TRBJ2-3, the V gene TRBV10-3; 10 nucleotides align to TRBD2. The CDR3 is made up of 16 amino acids. V dropped 11 bases and J dropped 1; count of bases not matched to a gene: 12. Germline V gene data show CDR1 as ENHRY and CDR2 as SYGVKD. The CDR3 here is CAVLAGCVLGTDTQYF. CDR3 nucleotides: TGTGCCGTACTAGCGGGATGTGTGTTGGGCACAGATACGCAGTATTTT.

The chain joins TRBV7-3 to TRBJ2-3; 9 bases line up with TRBD1. V lost 7 bases to trimming and J lost 3 bases; unmatched junction nucleotides: 14. The CDR3 is 17 residues long. Germline CDR1 reads SGHTA; CDR2 reads FQGTGA. The CDR3 here is CASTSEDWDRVTDTQYF. CDR3 DNA sequence: TGTGCCAGCACCTCCGAAGACTGGGACAGGGTAACAGATACGCAGTATTTT.

This chain connects TRBV7-9 to TRBJ2-3; D is undetermined. Germline lookup yields CDR1 SEHNR and CDR2 FQNEAQ (reference sequence). The V and J ends lost 2 bases and 1 base respectively, with 10 bases between them. The CDR3 runs to 15 residues. The CDR3 region has the DNA TGTGCCAGCAGCTTAATGGGCCCACGCACAGATACGCAGTATTTT. Translating gives CASSLMGPRTDTQYF.

V gene TRBV6-5 combines with J gene TRBJ2-3, with 8 positions matching TRBD2. In germline, CDR1 is MNHEY, CDR2 SVGAGI. The trim removed 6 bases at V and 1 base at J, leaving 3 bases unmatched. This CDR3 contains 14 residues. CDR3 in DNA: TGTGCCAGCAGAAGCGGGAGTCGCACAGATACGCAGTATTTT. Translation: CASRSGSRTDTQYF.

The rearrangement links TRBV3-1 (or the pseudogene TRBV3-2) to TRBJ1-4; D may be TRBD1 (5 bases). The CDR3 sequence is 14 residues long. CDR1 and CDR2 (germline): LGHDT, YNNKEL (reference sequence). With 4 bases removed from V and 0 bases from J, the gap between germline ends came to 6 bases. Here the CDR3 reads CASSPQATNEKLFF. The CDR3, as DNA: TGTGCCAGCAGCCCACAGGCAACTAATGAAAAACTGTTTTTT.

The chain is built from TRBV14 and TRBJ2-5; D is undetermined. The CDR3 has 14 amino acids. Germline V gene lookup returns CDR1 SGHDN and CDR2 FVKESK. Trimming removed 4 bases from V and 8 bases from J, with 17 bases in between. The CDR3: CASSLVERRVTQYF. The DNA of the CDR3 is TGTGCCAGCAGCCTGGTGGAACGCCGGGTAACCCAGTACTTC.

This clone is categorized as medium-sized. J is TRBJ2-7 and V is TRBV4-2; TRBD2 aligns across 8 bases. CDR1 is LGHNA and CDR2 is YNFKEQ in the germline V gene. This CDR3 region has 15 residues. V lost 4 bases and J lost 1; bases outside the gene matches: 6. CDR3 bases: TGTGCCAGCAGCCCGGCGGCGGGGGGATCCTACGAGCAGTACTTC. It codes for CASSPAAGGSYEQYF.

The chain combines TRBV29-1 with TRBJ2-5; TRBD2 is a possible D gene (6 bases). This CDR3 is built from 13 residues. The germline V gene has CDR1 SQVTM and CDR2 ANQGSEA. V lost 6 bases, J lost 5 bases, and 16 bases lay in between. This CDR3 is CSVAGGVGETQYF. The CDR3 region has the DNA TGCAGCGTCGCCGGCGGGGTAGGGGAGACCCAGTACTTC. Complete variable domain (other parts from reference TRBV29-1 and TRBJ2-5): SAVISQKPSRDICQRGTSLTIQCQVDSQVTMMFWYRQQPGQSLTLIATANQGSEATYESGFVIDKFPISRPNLTFSTLTVSNMSPEDSSIYLCSVAGGVGETQYFGPGTRLLVL.

This clone was found once. As DNA, the CDR3 is TGTGCCAGCTCTCCATGGGAGGTACACACCGGGGAGCTGTTTTTT. Translation gives CASSPWEVHTGELFF. This chain connects TRBV18 to TRBJ2-2, with D possibly matching TRBD2 (6 bases). The CDR3 sequence is 15 residues long. The ends were cut back, 6 bases at V and 3 bases at J, with 14 bases in the middle. Germline CDR1 KGHSH, CDR2 LQKENI. The whole variable domain, filled in from reference TRBV18 and TRBJ2-2, reads NAGVMQNPRHLVRRRGQEARLRCSPMKGHSHVYWYRQLPEEGLKFMVYLQKENIIDESGMPKERFSAEFPKEGPSILRIQQVVRGDSAAYFCASSPWEVHTGELFFGEGSRLTVL.

The chain combines TRBV29-1 with TRBJ2-1; 10 bases agree with TRBD1. Trimming cost V 8 bases and J 6 bases; bases outside gene matches: 4. The V gene's germline CDR1 is SQVTM and CDR2 ANQGSEA. The CDR3 is made up of 12 amino acids. The CDR3 region is CSSGQGGNEQFF. The DNA of the CDR3 is TGCAGCTCCGGACAGGGGGGCAATGAGCAGTTCTTC.

The rearrangement uses TRBV5-4 and TRBJ2-1; 8 bases map to TRBD2. Trimming at V came to 4 bases and at J to 8 bases, leaving 8 bases not matched to a gene. The CDR3 sequence is 14 residues long. Germline V gives CDR1 SGHNT, CDR2 YYREEE (reference sequence). In DNA form, the CDR3 reads TGTGCCAGCAGCGACGGGGGGGAGAGGGATGAGCAGTTCTTC. Residues: CASSDGGERDEQFF.

The V call is TRBV6-1, the J call TRBJ1-5; D is ambiguous. The germline gives CDR1 MNHNS, CDR2 SASEGT. V shed 1 base and J shed 7 bases, with 8 bases lying between them. CDR3 length: 13 residues. Here the CDR3 reads CASSEVGRQPQHF. In nucleotides, the CDR3 is TGTGCCAGCAGTGAAGTGGGCCGCCAGCCCCAGCATTTT.

The chain employs TRBV6-5 and TRBJ2-1, with TRBD2 as a possible D gene (7 bases). The CDR3 is 15 amino acids. Germline CDR1 is MNHEY and CDR2 is SVGAGI. V shed 7 bases and J shed 6 bases, with 19 bases lying between them. Here the CDR3 DNA reads TGTGCCAGCACTCGGGGGGCCGGGATAGGCAATGAGCAGTTCTTC. Its translation: CASTRGAGIGNEQFF.

The genes are TRBV5-1 and TRBJ1-1; the D is unclear. Germline loops: CDR1 SGHRS, CDR2 YFSETQ. This CDR3 spans 14 amino acids. Between the trimmed V and J ends, which lost 0 bases and 1 base, there was a span of 7 bases. CDR3 protein: CASSLDSSNTEAFF. CDR3 sequence (DNA): TGCGCCAGCAGCTTGGACAGCTCGAACACTGAAGCTTTCTTT.

V and J are TRBV4-1 and TRBJ2-1; 10 bases match TRBD2. The CDR3 consists of 14 residues. The V segment lost 6 bases and the J segment 7 bases; nucleotides outside the gene matches: 6. Germline lookup yields CDR1 MGHRA and CDR2 YSYEKL. The CDR3 nucleotides read TGCGCCAGCAGAGCGGGAGGGCCTGGTAATGAGCAGTTCTTC. Amino acids: CASRAGGPGNEQFF.

The V call is TRBV27, the J call TRBJ1-2, with TRBD1 identical over 9 bases. The trim removed 4 bases at V and 2 bases at J, leaving 5 bases unmatched. Germline CDR1 and CDR2: MNHEY and SMNVEV (reference sequence). This CDR3 contains 15 residues. This chain's CDR3 is CASSSGTGINYGYTF. The CDR3 region has the DNA TGTGCCAGCAGTTCCGGGACAGGGATCAACTATGGCTACACCTTC.

This clone has a handful of counts. The chain recombines TRBV19 with TRBJ2-5; D possibly corresponds to TRBD1 (5 bases). Trimming took 4 bases from V and 3 from J, leaving 9 bases between them. The germline V gene encodes CDR1 LNHDA and CDR2 SQIVND (reference sequence). The CDR3 sequence is 13 residues long. For the CDR3, the DNA is TGTGCCAGTAGTAAAGGGGCAGAAGAGACCCAGTACTTC. The encoded protein is CASSKGAEETQYF.

This clone occurred once. The chain is built from TRBV19 and TRBJ1-5, with 9 bases lining up with TRBD1. This CDR3 comprises 17 residues. Germline-derived CDR1 and CDR2 are LNHDA and SQIVND (reference sequence). V lost 4 bases, J lost 7 bases, and 14 bases stayed unmatched. DNA of the CDR3: TGTGCCAGTAGTACGGGACAGGGTGTGGCGTTTTGGCAGCCCCAGCATTTT. Its protein is CASSTGQGVAFWQPQHF.